Listed below are T cell receptor beta chains from one sample, sequenced in a study of T cells after yellow fever vaccination. TCRdb called the 5' RACE reads again in MiXCR, with one record for every CDR3 protein. Of about 550,000 distinct CDR3 sequences in the sample, 19% were seen once. This specimen was PBMCs, taken 15 days after the yellow fever booster vaccination. The receptors originated from a man aged 25-45 years who received the YFV17D yellow fever vaccine. CDR3s include the opening cysteine and the closing phenylalanine or tryptophan. Fields, in order: J gene, V gene, CDR3 protein.

J gene: TRBJ1-4
V gene: TRBV29-1
CDR3 protein: CSVVFERGNEKLFF

J gene: TRBJ1-2
V gene: TRBV27
CDR3 protein: CASSLLQGNYGYTF

J gene: TRBJ2-1
V gene: TRBV20-1
CDR3 protein: CSARDPKNEQFF

J gene: TRBJ2-1
V gene: TRBV20-1
CDR3 protein: CSAIRAFLPDEQFF

J gene: TRBJ2-2
V gene: TRBV20-1
CDR3 protein: CSASGNGELFF

J gene: TRBJ2-1
V gene: TRBV5-6
CDR3 protein: CASSSTRRNRNEQFF

J gene: TRBJ2-7
V gene: TRBV20-1
CDR3 protein: CSVSVITGFTYEQYF

J gene: TRBJ1-5
V gene: TRBV20-1
CDR3 protein: CSAMENQPQHF

J gene: TRBJ2-1
V gene: TRBV10-3
CDR3 protein: CAISEALGTSGPNEQFF

J gene: TRBJ2-2
V gene: TRBV5-1
CDR3 protein: CASSLDGRVTGELFF

J gene: TRBJ2-1
V gene: TRBV5-1
CDR3 protein: CASSPQTSSDEQFF

J gene: TRBJ2-7
V gene: TRBV5-1
CDR3 protein: CASSSTGVLYEQYF

J gene: TRBJ1-2
V gene: TRBV10-3
CDR3 protein: CAISPPDSGGYTF

J gene: TRBJ2-1
V gene: TRBV6-2/TRBV6-3
CDR3 protein: CASSSLRGGRNEQFF

J gene: TRBJ2-3
V gene: TRBV4-2
CDR3 protein: CASSQARLAHSTDTQYF

J gene: TRBJ2-1
V gene: TRBV6-6
CDR3 protein: CASSLTLGTGYNEQFF

J gene: TRBJ1-2
V gene: TRBV20-1
CDR3 protein: CSATWTLEYGYTF

J gene: TRBJ1-1
V gene: TRBV12-3/TRBV12-4
CDR3 protein: CASSYDRPTEAFF

J gene: TRBJ2-7
V gene: TRBV20-1
CDR3 protein: CSARVERTASPEQYF

J gene: TRBJ2-7
V gene: TRBV7-2
CDR3 protein: CASSLIGQGAYEQYF

J gene: TRBJ2-7
V gene: TRBV20-1
CDR3 protein: CSATEGGGVRYF

J gene: TRBJ2-1
V gene: TRBV3-1
CDR3 protein: CASSQEPEQFF

J gene: TRBJ2-7
V gene: TRBV12-3/TRBV12-4
CDR3 protein: CASSLVAGPMSDEQYF

J gene: TRBJ2-4
V gene: TRBV7-2
CDR3 protein: CASSRYQIGTSGRDLYF

J gene: TRBJ2-1
V gene: TRBV27
CDR3 protein: CATPRRCEQFF

J gene: TRBJ2-1
V gene: TRBV7-8
CDR3 protein: CASSPSVGLAANNEQFF

J gene: TRBJ2-7
V gene: TRBV7-2
CDR3 protein: CASSRAGVGDEQYF

J gene: TRBJ2-3
V gene: TRBV27
CDR3 protein: CASSWGLAVGEDTQYF

J gene: TRBJ1-1
V gene: TRBV5-1
CDR3 protein: CASSLTPNTEAFF

J gene: TRBJ2-3
V gene: TRBV4-2
CDR3 protein: CASSQVASGSADTQYF

J gene: TRBJ2-5
V gene: TRBV29-1
CDR3 protein: CSVSRGGETQYF

J gene: TRBJ2-1
V gene: TRBV5-1
CDR3 protein: CASSLAVVGAGFNEQFF

J gene: TRBJ1-2
V gene: TRBV29-1
CDR3 protein: CSVVGDGYTF

J gene: TRBJ1-5
V gene: TRBV6-1
CDR3 protein: CASSDQGARQPQHF

J gene: TRBJ2-2
V gene: TRBV20-1
CDR3 protein: CSARGLAGAGELFF

J gene: TRBJ1-6
V gene: TRBV7-8
CDR3 protein: CASSLGGESYNSPLHF

J gene: TRBJ2-1
V gene: TRBV12-3/TRBV12-4
CDR3 protein: CASSSRLAGVYEQFF

J gene: TRBJ2-1
V gene: TRBV14
CDR3 protein: CASSQGRVVGQFF

J gene: TRBJ1-2
V gene: TRBV20-1
CDR3 protein: CSAPYQASTGADMGASGYTF

J gene: TRBJ2-1
V gene: TRBV20-1
CDR3 protein: CSANGDRGFDEQFF

J gene: TRBJ2-5
V gene: TRBV20-1
CDR3 protein: CSAPDRIRSAYQETQYF

J gene: TRBJ1-2
V gene: TRBV4-3
CDR3 protein: CASSQSGANYGYTF

J gene: TRBJ1-2
V gene: TRBV20-1
CDR3 protein: CSASSVTNYGYTF

J gene: TRBJ1-6
V gene: TRBV5-1
CDR3 protein: CASSSYRENSPLHF

J gene: TRBJ1-1
V gene: TRBV18
CDR3 protein: CASSPSTRGENTEAFF

J gene: TRBJ2-7
V gene: TRBV6-2/TRBV6-3
CDR3 protein: CASSYMSAYEQYF

J gene: TRBJ2-3
V gene: TRBV20-1
CDR3 protein: CSARETSGRASTQYF

J gene: TRBJ1-2
V gene: TRBV6-5
CDR3 protein: CASSYSVGNGYTF

J gene: TRBJ1-4
V gene: TRBV7-9
CDR3 protein: CASSLAQGPNEKLFF

J gene: TRBJ2-7
V gene: TRBV12-3/TRBV12-4
CDR3 protein: CASSFSQGPHEQYF

J gene: -
V gene: TRBV7-9
CDR3 protein: CASSPEGGTQYF

J gene: TRBJ2-7
V gene: TRBV30
CDR3 protein: CAWTDESRVLYF

J gene: TRBJ2-2
V gene: TRBV5-4
CDR3 protein: CASSLYSGRASGELFF

J gene: TRBJ2-7
V gene: TRBV14
CDR3 protein: CASSQGLAGDLTEQYF